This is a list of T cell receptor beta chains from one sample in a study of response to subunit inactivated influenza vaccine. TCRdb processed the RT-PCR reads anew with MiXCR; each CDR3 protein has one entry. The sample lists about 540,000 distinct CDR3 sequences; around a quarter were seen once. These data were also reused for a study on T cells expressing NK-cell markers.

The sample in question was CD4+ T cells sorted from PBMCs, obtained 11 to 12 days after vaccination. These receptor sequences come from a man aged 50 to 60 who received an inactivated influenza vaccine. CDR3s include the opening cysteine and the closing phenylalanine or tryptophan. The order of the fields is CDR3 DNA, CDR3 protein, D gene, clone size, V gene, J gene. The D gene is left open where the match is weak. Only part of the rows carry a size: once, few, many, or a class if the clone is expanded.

cdr3_nt: TGTGCCAGCAGCATTAGGACAGCCCCGGGACTAGCGGGAGTCACAGATACGCAGTATTTT; cdr3_aa: CASSIRTAPGLAGVTDTQYF; d_call: TRBD2; clone_size: .; v_call: TRBV11-2; j_call: TRBJ2-3
cdr3_nt: TGTGCCAGCAGTAGGCGGACAGGGGGCCTCGAGCAGTACTTC; cdr3_aa: CASSRRTGGLEQYF; d_call: TRBD1; clone_size: .; v_call: TRBV2; j_call: TRBJ2-7
cdr3_nt: TGTGCCAGCAGTTTGAGTAGCGGGGTTAAGACCCAGTACTTC; cdr3_aa: CASSLSSGVKTQYF; d_call: TRBD2; clone_size: few; v_call: TRBV12-3/TRBV12-4; j_call: TRBJ2-5
cdr3_nt: TGTGCCAGCACTGGACTGATGAACACTGAAGCTTTCTTT; cdr3_aa: CASTGLMNTEAFF; d_call: .; clone_size: few; v_call: TRBV6-1; j_call: TRBJ1-1
cdr3_nt: TGTGCCACCGGCGTTTCACCCCTCCACTTT; cdr3_aa: CATGVSPLHF; d_call: .; clone_size: .; v_call: TRBV28; j_call: TRBJ1-6
cdr3_nt: TGCGCCAGCAGCTACCGGGACAGGGGTAGCGAGCAGTACTTC; cdr3_aa: CASSYRDRGSEQYF; d_call: TRBD1; clone_size: .; v_call: TRBV5-1; j_call: TRBJ2-7
cdr3_nt: TGTGCCAGCAGCTACTCAGGTGGAGAGACCCAGTACTTC; cdr3_aa: CASSYSGGETQYF; d_call: .; clone_size: many; v_call: TRBV14; j_call: TRBJ2-5
cdr3_nt: TGCGCCAGCAGCTATACAGGGTCGGGAGGGGAGACCCAGTACTTC; cdr3_aa: CASSYTGSGGETQYF; d_call: TRBD2; clone_size: .; v_call: TRBV5-1; j_call: TRBJ2-5
cdr3_nt: TGTGCCACCTCAGGGGATGGGGACTTCCACAATGAGCAGTTCTTC; cdr3_aa: CATSGDGDFHNEQFF; d_call: .; clone_size: few; v_call: TRBV24-1; j_call: TRBJ2-1
cdr3_nt: TGCGCCAGCAGCTTGGCCGGTCGGGGGGTAGTCGGCGAGCAGTACTTC; cdr3_aa: CASSLAGRGVVGEQYF; d_call: TRBD2; clone_size: .; v_call: TRBV5-1; j_call: TRBJ2-7
cdr3_nt: TGTGCCATCAACTCAGGGGCCGCAGATACGCAGTATTTT; cdr3_aa: CAINSGAADTQYF; d_call: .; clone_size: many; v_call: TRBV10-3; j_call: TRBJ2-3
cdr3_nt: TGCAGTGCTCCCCGAGGAAGGGGGTCCGGGGAGCTGTTTTTT; cdr3_aa: CSAPRGRGSGELFF; d_call: .; clone_size: few; v_call: TRBV20-1; j_call: TRBJ2-2
cdr3_nt: TGTGCCAGCAGGCCCGAACAGGGTTGGCGGGGCTACACCTTC; cdr3_aa: CASRPEQGWRGYTF; d_call: .; clone_size: .; v_call: TRBV12-3/TRBV12-4; j_call: TRBJ1-2
cdr3_nt: TGTGCCAGCTCACGGGGGACAAATACTAACTATGGCTACACCTTC; cdr3_aa: CASSRGTNTNYGYTF; d_call: .; clone_size: .; v_call: TRBV18; j_call: TRBJ1-2
cdr3_nt: TGTGCCAGCAGCCCTCGGCCCGGGCCGAGGTACGAGCAGTACTTC; cdr3_aa: CASSPRPGPRYEQYF; d_call: .; clone_size: .; v_call: TRBV7-6; j_call: TRBJ2-7
cdr3_nt: TGTGCCATCAGTGACGTGACTAGCGGGGTTGGGAGCTCCTACAATGAGCAGTTCTTC; cdr3_aa: CAISDVTSGVGSSYNEQFF; d_call: TRBD2; clone_size: .; v_call: TRBV10-3; j_call: TRBJ2-1
cdr3_nt: TGTGCCAGCAGCCAAGATTTGGGGCTGGACACTGAAGCTTTCTTT; cdr3_aa: CASSQDLGLDTEAFF; d_call: .; clone_size: .; v_call: TRBV14; j_call: TRBJ1-1
cdr3_nt: TGTGCCAGCAGTGCGGGACAGGGTCTCGTTTTCTATGGCTACACCTTC; cdr3_aa: CASSAGQGLVFYGYTF; d_call: TRBD1; clone_size: few; v_call: TRBV6-1; j_call: TRBJ1-2
cdr3_nt: TGTGCCAGCAGCTTCCTCCCATCCAGGGACGGGTCGGCCAAAAACATTCAGTACTTC; cdr3_aa: CASSFLPSRDGSAKNIQYF; d_call: .; clone_size: .; v_call: TRBV5-4; j_call: TRBJ2-4
cdr3_nt: TGTGCCAGCAGCAGAGGACAGGGTAACTACGAGCAGTACTTC; cdr3_aa: CASSRGQGNYEQYF; d_call: TRBD1; clone_size: few; v_call: TRBV7-9; j_call: TRBJ2-7
cdr3_nt: TGTGCCAGCAGGAGAGAGGTGTACTCCTACGAGCAGTACTTC; cdr3_aa: CASRREVYSYEQYF; d_call: .; clone_size: .; v_call: TRBV7-2; j_call: TRBJ2-7
cdr3_nt: TGTGCCAGCAGCCGCGGGGGGTTCGCGAACACCGGGGAGCTGTTTTTT; cdr3_aa: CASSRGGFANTGELFF; d_call: TRBD2; clone_size: .; v_call: TRBV7-7; j_call: TRBJ2-2
cdr3_nt: TGCAGTGCTACACAGGGATTTGGGGCCTATGGCTACACCTTC; cdr3_aa: CSATQGFGAYGYTF; d_call: .; clone_size: .; v_call: TRBV20-1; j_call: TRBJ1-2
cdr3_nt: TGTGCCAGCAGCCCCCGTGTCGGCACAGATACGCAGTATTTT; cdr3_aa: CASSPRVGTDTQYF; d_call: .; clone_size: many; v_call: TRBV12-3/TRBV12-4; j_call: TRBJ2-3
cdr3_nt: TGTGCCAGCAGAAATACTAGGACCTACGAGCAGTACTTC; cdr3_aa: CASRNTRTYEQYF; d_call: .; clone_size: few; v_call: TRBV3-1; j_call: TRBJ2-7
cdr3_nt: TGTGCCAGCAGTTTCCCACCCCAAGCGAGGAGGGGCTCCTACGAGCAGTACTTC; cdr3_aa: CASSFPPQARRGSYEQYF; d_call: .; clone_size: few; v_call: TRBV6-2/TRBV6-3; j_call: TRBJ2-7
cdr3_nt: TGTGCCAGCAGCTTAATGGGATCTAACTATGGCTACACCTTC; cdr3_aa: CASSLMGSNYGYTF; d_call: .; clone_size: few; v_call: TRBV7-9; j_call: TRBJ1-2
cdr3_nt: TGTGCCAGCAGCTTAGATTCCGGACAGGGTAGCTACGAGCAGTACTTC; cdr3_aa: CASSLDSGQGSYEQYF; d_call: TRBD1; clone_size: .; v_call: TRBV11-2; j_call: TRBJ2-7
cdr3_nt: TGTGCCAGCAGCGAGGCCGGGACACCAACTGGAAACACCATATATTTT; cdr3_aa: CASSEAGTPTGNTIYF; d_call: .; clone_size: .; v_call: TRBV5-6; j_call: TRBJ1-3
cdr3_nt: TGTGCCAGCAGCCAAGTTCACAGGGGTCTAGCCAAAAACATTCAGTACTTC; cdr3_aa: CASSQVHRGLAKNIQYF; d_call: TRBD1; clone_size: .; v_call: TRBV14; j_call: TRBJ2-4
cdr3_nt: TGTGCCAGCAGCGGGACCTTGAGCCTGAACACTGAAGCTTTCTTT; cdr3_aa: CASSGTLSLNTEAFF; d_call: .; clone_size: .; v_call: TRBV12-3/TRBV12-4; j_call: TRBJ1-1
cdr3_nt: TGTGCCACCAGCAGAGCTTGGGGATACGAGCAGTACTTC; cdr3_aa: CATSRAWGYEQYF; d_call: .; clone_size: .; v_call: TRBV15; j_call: TRBJ2-7
cdr3_nt: TGTGCCAGCCAAGGGACAGATGAGCAGTACTTC; cdr3_aa: CASQGTDEQYF; d_call: TRBD1; clone_size: .; v_call: TRBV13; j_call: TRBJ2-7
cdr3_nt: TGTGCCAGCAGCGCCGGGGGGGCAATGGAGACCCAGTACTTC; cdr3_aa: CASSAGGAMETQYF; d_call: TRBD2; clone_size: .; v_call: TRBV3-1; j_call: TRBJ2-5
cdr3_nt: TGTGCCAGCGGACTTAGCGATCTAGCCAAAAACATTCAGTACTTC; cdr3_aa: CASGLSDLAKNIQYF; d_call: .; clone_size: once; v_call: TRBV28; j_call: TRBJ2-4
cdr3_nt: TGTGCCAGCAGCTCCGTCCGGTGGGGACCGGATGGCTACACCTTC; cdr3_aa: CASSSVRWGPDGYTF; d_call: .; clone_size: .; v_call: TRBV11-2; j_call: TRBJ1-2
cdr3_nt: TGTGCCAGCAGCTCGTGGAGGGAAAGGGTGGCAGATACGCAGTATTTT; cdr3_aa: CASSSWRERVADTQYF; d_call: .; clone_size: .; v_call: TRBV7-9; j_call: TRBJ2-3
cdr3_nt: TGTGCCAGCAGCGTAGATCCCTCAAGGGACACCATATATTTT; cdr3_aa: CASSVDPSRDTIYF; d_call: .; clone_size: .; v_call: TRBV9; j_call: TRBJ1-3
cdr3_nt: TGTGCCAGCAGCAGACAGGGAAGCGGGGAGCTGTTTTTT; cdr3_aa: CASSRQGSGELFF; d_call: TRBD1; clone_size: .; v_call: TRBV7-8; j_call: TRBJ2-2
cdr3_nt: TGTGCCAGCAGCTTGGACGCCTACCAAGAGACCCAGTACTTC; cdr3_aa: CASSLDAYQETQYF; d_call: .; clone_size: few; v_call: TRBV5-5; j_call: TRBJ2-5
cdr3_nt: TGCAGTGCTAGGACCTGGCGGAGCTCCTACGAGCAGTACTTC; cdr3_aa: CSARTWRSSYEQYF; d_call: .; clone_size: .; v_call: TRBV20-1; j_call: TRBJ2-7
cdr3_nt: TGTGCCAGCAGCCGGGGACAGAGCTCCTACAATGAGCAGTTCTTC; cdr3_aa: CASSRGQSSYNEQFF; d_call: TRBD1; clone_size: few; v_call: TRBV27; j_call: TRBJ2-1
cdr3_nt: TGTGCCAGCAGTCCTCACGGGACGTCATACAATGAGCAGTTCTTC; cdr3_aa: CASSPHGTSYNEQFF; d_call: .; clone_size: few; v_call: TRBV2; j_call: TRBJ2-1